One and the same sample provided the 14 T cell receptor beta chains below, sequenced in a study of blood T cell repertoires in COVID-19. Assay: immunoSEQ multiplex PCR; the TCRdb copy retains only in-frame clones and omits some. This repertoire shows 300,000 to 450,000 clones, 89% found once; its top ten account for about 3%. The sample comprised peripheral blood. All receptors come from a woman aged 25 to 39 with COVID-19, enrolled during active disease.

This chain links TRBV27 with TRBJ2-2; no reliable D call. Trimming removed 5 bases from V and 6 bases from J, with 10 bases in between. The germline CDR1 and CDR2 sequences are MNHEY and SMNVEV (reference sequence). The CDR3 covers 13 residues. The CDR3 sequence: CASSVDWSGELFF. Written as DNA, the CDR3 is TGTGCCAGCAGTGTCGACTGGTCCGGGGAGCTGTTTTTT.

The chain couples TRBV29-1 to TRBJ2-5; 10 bases match TRBD1. Germline V gene data show CDR1 as SQVTM and CDR2 as ANQGSEA. This CDR3 region has 12 residues. The V segment lost 7 bases and the J segment 4 bases; nucleotides outside the gene matches: 3. The CDR3 loop reads CSGDRGRETQYF. In DNA, the CDR3 is TGCAGCGGGGACAGGGGAAGAGAGACCCAGTACTTC.

This sequence joins TRBV6-2 or TRBV6-3 and TRBJ2-1; 8 bases fit TRBD2. CDR1 and CDR2 from the germline V gene are MNHEY and SVGEGT. Trimming cost V 1 base and J 6 bases; bases outside gene matches: 8. The CDR3 covers 16 residues. The CDR3 here is CASSYFLTGGVNEQFF. In DNA, the CDR3 is TGTGCCAGCAGTTACTTTTTGACGGGAGGGGTCAATGAGCAGTTCTTC.

The chain links TRBV3-1 (or the pseudogene TRBV3-2) to TRBJ1-5; TRBD1 matches at 9 bases. CDR1 is LGHDT, CDR2 YNNKEL, per germline (reference sequence). V dropped 4 bases and J dropped 6; count of bases not matched to a gene: 31. The CDR3 is 23 amino acids. Here the CDR3 DNA reads TGTGCCAGCAGCCCACTCCCGGATTCGGTGGCCCTTCGAACAGGGGGCGCGGGTCAGCCCCAGCATTTT. This gives the protein CASSPLPDSVALRTGGAGQPQHF.

The CDR3 here is CATSAPGQGYNEQFF. The CDR3 nucleotides read TGTGCCACCAGTGCTCCGGGACAGGGGTACAATGAGCAGTTCTTC. The V gene is TRBV24-1, the J gene TRBJ2-1; 10 positions match TRBD1. The trim removed 5 bases at V and 4 bases at J, leaving 4 bases unmatched. Germline values: CDR1 KGHDR, CDR2 SFDVKD. This CDR3 contains 15 residues.

This clone has just a few counts. This chain uses TRBV3-1 (or the pseudogene TRBV3-2) with TRBJ1-2; possibly TRBD1 for D (5 bases). Germline lookup yields CDR1 LGHDT and CDR2 YNNKEL (reference sequence). Deletions cut 1 base from V and 8 bases from J, with 11 bases between. The CDR3 is made up of 13 amino acids. CDR3 nucleotides: TGTGCCAGCAGCCAAGGGGGCCGCTTCGGCTACACCTTC. Encoded protein: CASSQGGRFGYTF.

J is TRBJ1-5 and V is TRBV27, with a possible D match to TRBD1 (5 bases). CDR3 length equals 16 residues. Germline values: CDR1 MNHEY, CDR2 SMNVEV (reference sequence). Trimming took off 8 bases at V and 1 base at J, with 18 bases between the two ends. This chain's CDR3 is CASGSLGGPSNQPQHF. In DNA, the CDR3 is TGTGCCAGCGGATCCCTGGGGGGACCCAGCAATCAGCCCCAGCATTTT.

V and J are TRBV5-6 and TRBJ1-5; no definite D call. V lost 0 bases, J lost 0 bases, and 10 bases lay in between. This CDR3 region has 16 residues. CDR1 SGHDT and CDR2 YYEEEE come from the germline V gene. CDR3 in amino acids: CASSLGQFGSNQPQHF. The CDR3 region has the DNA TGTGCCAGCAGCTTGGGGCAGTTTGGTAGCAATCAGCCCCAGCATTTT.

The chain recombines TRBV3-1 (or the pseudogene TRBV3-2) with TRBJ2-5, with D hard to call. CDR1 and CDR2 (germline): LGHDT, YNNKEL (reference sequence). The CDR3 covers 14 residues. Trimming took off 0 bases at V and 2 bases at J, with 7 bases between the two ends. Here the CDR3 DNA reads TGTGCCAGCAGCCAAGATCACGGGCAAGAGACCCAGTACTTC. This translates into CASSQDHGQETQYF.

This clone has just one count. V is TRBV24-1 and J is TRBJ2-2, with D possibly being TRBD1 (5 bases). Germline lookup yields CDR1 KGHDR and CDR2 SFDVKD. The CDR3 is 16 residues long. The V and J ends lost 3 bases and 4 bases respectively, with 14 bases between them. The CDR3 coding sequence is TGTGCCACCAGTGATCCCAGGGTCTCGGGCACCGGGGAGCTGTTTTTT. Its protein product is CATSDPRVSGTGELFF.

The chain combines TRBV18 with TRBJ2-7; a weak D match, TRBD1 (7 bases). The germline gives CDR1 KGHSH, CDR2 LQKENI. The CDR3 contains 15 residues. Trimming cost V 2 bases and J 5 bases, with 16 bases left between them. For the CDR3, the DNA is TGTGCCAGCTCACCAGTGGCAGGGGGGATTCACGAGCAGTACTTC. Its translation is CASSPVAGGIHEQYF.

This chain joins TRBV7-2 and TRBJ1-2; D gene uncertain. Germline loops: CDR1 SGHTA, CDR2 FQGNSA. The CDR3 sequence is 14 residues long. V lost 2 bases to trimming and J lost 1 base, with 8 bases between them. The DNA of the CDR3 is TGTGCCAGCAGCTTAAACAGTAATAACTATGGCTACACCTTC. Translation: CASSLNSNNYGYTF.

The chain uses TRBV4-1 and TRBJ2-7; D remains ambiguous. With 0 bases removed from V and 3 bases from J, the gap between germline ends came to 9 bases. The CDR3 totals 14 residues. Germline assignment: CDR1 MGHRA and CDR2 YSYEKL. The CDR3 nucleotides are TGCGCCAGCAGCCAAGATCAACGGAGCTACGAGCAGTACGTC. Translated: CASSQDQRSYEQYV.

The CDR3 here is CSARASGEQFF. In DNA form, the CDR3 reads TGCAGTGCTAGGGCCAGCGGGGAGCAGTTCTTC. The rearrangement joins TRBV20-1 to TRBJ2-1; D is possibly TRBD2 (6 bases). The CDR3 length is 11 residues. CDR1 DFQATT and CDR2 SNEGSKA come from the germline V gene (reference sequence). V lost 3 bases, J lost 10 bases, and 10 bases lay in between.